This is a list of T cell receptor beta chains from one sample in a study of shared clonotypes between healthy human individuals. Sequencing was performed with immunoSEQ multiplex PCR; in TCRdb, only in-frame clones are kept and a portion is missing. Of some 1 million clones in the sample, around 76% were seen once. Sequencing was carried out using memory CD4+ T cells sorted from blood. The receptor source for this set is a man aged 18 to 30 in good health. Both conserved end residues are part of each CDR3. Fields, in order: J gene, V gene, CDR3 protein.

TRBJ1-6 TRBV5-1 CASSHGTIVGSPLHF
TRBJ2-5 TRBV6-5 CASSFQAGETQYF
TRBJ2-2 TRBV28 CASKKGQGAIDTGELFF
TRBJ1-5 TRBV4-3 CASSQDLGNQPQHF
TRBJ2-1 TRBV11-3 CASRPSALGNEQFF
TRBJ1-5 TRBV2 CASSEGEKNNQPQHF
TRBJ2-5 TRBV10-3 CAISNQAGGQETQYF
TRBJ1-1 TRBV19 CASSIGWGSGRMNTEAFF
TRBJ1-2 TRBV11-2 CASSLAGTEGEGYTF
TRBJ2-3 TRBV5-1 CASSLGGLSDTQYF
TRBJ1-5 TRBV27 CASSVGGYQPQHF
TRBJ2-2 TRBV10-2 CASSESAFGAAGTGELFF
TRBJ2-2 TRBV10-3 CATLDSLANTGELFF
TRBJ1-1 TRBV6-5 CASSYRAGKAFF
TRBJ2-5 TRBV29-1 CSVEVTRLETQYF
TRBJ2-7 TRBV5-6 CASSFDGTSYEQYF
TRBJ1-1 TRBV5-1 CASSLQGVRDTEAFF
TRBJ2-1 TRBV2 CASSEELAGYNEQFF
TRBJ2-3 TRBV6-1 CASSERTNPDTQYF
TRBJ2-2 TRBV5-1 CASSLGRGGTTGELFF
TRBJ1-6 TRBV10-3 CAISDSGAWGSPLHF
TRBJ2-1 TRBV30 CAWSVGGSRNEQFF
TRBJ2-3 TRBV7-2 CASSLGIAGVLDTQYF
TRBJ2-2 TRBV5-1 CASSLESSGGLTGELFF
TRBJ1-4 TRBV13 CACQWGIGEKLFF
TRBJ2-5 TRBV11-1 CASSLGEKETQYF
TRBJ2-2 TRBV6-5 CASRGGGRGTGELFF
TRBJ2-1 TRBV5-4 CASRPGTSGGASNNEQFF
TRBJ1-2 TRBV11-2 CASRIRGQGYTF
TRBJ2-3 TRBV6-6 CASCFPTDSTDTQYF
TRBJ1-2 TRBV29-1 CSVDKTGSNYGYTF
TRBJ2-4 TRBV28 CASSGWGGAKNIQYF
TRBJ2-3 TRBV5-1 CASSFRTGVTDTQYF
TRBJ2-2 TRBV10-2 CASSPDPGRGGELFF
TRBJ2-3 TRBV6-1 CASSDRQGRDTQYF
TRBJ2-4 TRBV5-8 CASSFAQFYAKNIQYF
TRBJ2-1 TRBV2 CASSVRSSYNEQFF
TRBJ2-7 TRBV6-6 CASGYYGGNYEQYF
TRBJ1-1 TRBV11-2 CASSSRTGILEAFF
TRBJ1-2 TRBV18 CASSPGGANYGYTF
TRBJ1-1 TRBV6-4 CASSIWDTYDREAFF
TRBJ1-2 TRBV28 CASSRTVSNYGYTF
TRBJ1-6 TRBV19 CASMRQASSYNSPLHF
TRBJ1-3 TRBV2 CASSKDSTGNTIYF
TRBJ1-2 TRBV5-6 CASSAGQANYGYTF
TRBJ1-6 TRBV9 CASSSAGDRANSPLHF
TRBJ2-4 TRBV7-2 CASSLAYAGEKNIQYF